The TCR beta chain described here comes from a study of blood T cell repertoires in COVID-19. Study-wide background: PBMCs, B-cell-depleted T cells, or T cells provided the cDNA or gDNA that made up the material.

Original processing notes: For nucleated cells, counts were estimated from reference gene primer amplification. TCRdb's copy holds only in-frame clones and misses some; the assay was immunoSEQ multiplex PCR. V, J and clone size reflect that table, while D and trimming were determined from the DNA. Of 51,000 or so clones in the sample, around 81% were seen once. During active infection, Seattle patients enrolled and were then monitored through disease. The CDR3 has 12 amino acids. V was clipped by 6 bases and J by 5 bases, with 10 bases between them. The rearrangement uses TRBV12-3 or TRBV12-4 and TRBJ1-1; tentatively, D is TRBD1 (5 bases). The TCR was taken from a woman older than 75 with COVID-19, enrolled during active disease. Input material: peripheral blood. The CDR3 sequence: CASSRGGTEAFF. The CDR3, as DNA: TGTGCCAGCAGCCGCGGGGGGACTGAAGCTTTCTTT.